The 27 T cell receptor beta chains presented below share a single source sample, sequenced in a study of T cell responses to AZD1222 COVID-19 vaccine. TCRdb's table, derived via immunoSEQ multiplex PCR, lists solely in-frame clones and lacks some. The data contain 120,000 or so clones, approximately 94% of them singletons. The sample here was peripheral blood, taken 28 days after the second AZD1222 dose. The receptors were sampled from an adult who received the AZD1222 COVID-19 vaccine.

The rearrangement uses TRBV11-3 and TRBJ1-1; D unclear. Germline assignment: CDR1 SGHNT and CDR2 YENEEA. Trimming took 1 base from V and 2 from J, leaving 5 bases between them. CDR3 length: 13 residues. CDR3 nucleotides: TGTGCCAGCAGCTTAGTTTTTAACACTGAAGCTTTCTTT. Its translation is CASSLVFNTEAFF. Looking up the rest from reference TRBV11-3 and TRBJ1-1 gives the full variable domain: EAGVVQSPRYKIIEKKQPVAFWCNPISGHNTLYWYLQNLGQGPELLIRYENEEAVDDSQLPKDRFSAERLKGVDSTLKIQPAELGDSAVYLCASSLVFNTEAFFGQGTRLTVV.

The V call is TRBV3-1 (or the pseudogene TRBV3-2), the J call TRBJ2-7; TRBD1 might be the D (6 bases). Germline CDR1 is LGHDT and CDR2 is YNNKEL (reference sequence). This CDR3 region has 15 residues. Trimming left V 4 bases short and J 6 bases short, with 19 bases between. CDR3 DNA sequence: TGTGCCAGCAGCCCTTCAGCGGTCGAGGGGGTCGAGCAGTACTTC. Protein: CASSPSAVEGVEQYF.

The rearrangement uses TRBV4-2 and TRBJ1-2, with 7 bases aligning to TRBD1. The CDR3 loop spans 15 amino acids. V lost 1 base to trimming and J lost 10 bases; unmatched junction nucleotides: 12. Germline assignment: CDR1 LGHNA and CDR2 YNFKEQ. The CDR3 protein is CASSQVVGNRGDYTF. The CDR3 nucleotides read TGTGCCAGCAGCCAAGTAGTCGGGAACAGGGGAGACTACACCTTC.

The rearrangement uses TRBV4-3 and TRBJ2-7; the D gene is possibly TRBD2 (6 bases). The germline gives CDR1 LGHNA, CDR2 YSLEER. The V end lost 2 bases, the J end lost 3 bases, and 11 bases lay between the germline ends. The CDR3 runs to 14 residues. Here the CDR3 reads CASSQSTSVYEQYF. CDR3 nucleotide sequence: TGCGCCAGCAGCCAATCGACTAGTGTCTACGAGCAGTACTTC.

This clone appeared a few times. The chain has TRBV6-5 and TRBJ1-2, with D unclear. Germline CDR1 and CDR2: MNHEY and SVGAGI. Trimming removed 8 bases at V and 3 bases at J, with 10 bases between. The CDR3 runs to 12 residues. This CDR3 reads CASRREDYGYTF. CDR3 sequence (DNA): TGTGCCAGCCGTCGGGAAGACTATGGCTACACCTTC.

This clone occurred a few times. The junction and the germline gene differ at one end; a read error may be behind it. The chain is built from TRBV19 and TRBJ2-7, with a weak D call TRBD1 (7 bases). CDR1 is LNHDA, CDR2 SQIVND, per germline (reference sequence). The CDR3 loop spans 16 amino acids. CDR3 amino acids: CASSRRGQPSSDEQYF. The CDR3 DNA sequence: TGTGCCAGTTCCCGGAGGGGGCAACCTAGCTCCGACGAGCAGTACTTC.

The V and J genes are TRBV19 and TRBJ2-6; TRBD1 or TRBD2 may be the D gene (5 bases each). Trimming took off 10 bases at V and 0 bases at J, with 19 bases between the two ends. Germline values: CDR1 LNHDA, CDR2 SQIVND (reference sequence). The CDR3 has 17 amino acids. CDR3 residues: CAILSWDGPSGANVLTF. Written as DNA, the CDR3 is TGTGCCATCCTCAGTTGGGACGGACCCTCTGGGGCCAACGTCCTGACTTTC.

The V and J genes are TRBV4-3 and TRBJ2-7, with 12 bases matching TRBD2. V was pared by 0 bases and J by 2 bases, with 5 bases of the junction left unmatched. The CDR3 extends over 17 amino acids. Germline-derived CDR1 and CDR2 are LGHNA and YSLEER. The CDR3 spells CASSQDLAGGLPYEQYF. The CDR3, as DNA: TGCGCCAGCAGCCAAGATCTAGCGGGAGGGCTCCCCTACGAGCAGTACTTC.

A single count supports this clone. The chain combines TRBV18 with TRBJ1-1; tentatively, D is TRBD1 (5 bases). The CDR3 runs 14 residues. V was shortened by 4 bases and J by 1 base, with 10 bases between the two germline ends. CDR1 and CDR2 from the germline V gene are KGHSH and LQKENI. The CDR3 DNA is TGTGCCAGCTCACGATCGGGACGGAACACTGAAGCTTTCTTT. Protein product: CASSRSGRNTEAFF. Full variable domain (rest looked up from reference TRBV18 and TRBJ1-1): NAGVMQNPRHLVRRRGQEARLRCSPMKGHSHVYWYRQLPEEGLKFMVYLQKENIIDESGMPKERFSAEFPKEGPSILRIQQVVRGDSAAYFCASSRSGRNTEAFFGQGTRLTVV.

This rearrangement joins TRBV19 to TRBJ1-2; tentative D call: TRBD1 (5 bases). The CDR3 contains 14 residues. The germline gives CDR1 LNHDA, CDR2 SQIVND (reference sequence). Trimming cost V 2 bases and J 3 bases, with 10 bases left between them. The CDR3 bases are TGTGCCAGTAGTATATATGTCAGGGACTATGGCTACACCTTC. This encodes CASSIYVRDYGYTF.

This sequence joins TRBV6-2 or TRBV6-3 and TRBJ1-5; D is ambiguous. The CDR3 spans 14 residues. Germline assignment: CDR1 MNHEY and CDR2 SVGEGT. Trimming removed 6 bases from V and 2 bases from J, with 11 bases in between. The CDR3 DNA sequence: TGTGCCAGCAGCCCATACGGGGGCAATCAGCCCCAGCATTTT. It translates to CASSPYGGNQPQHF.

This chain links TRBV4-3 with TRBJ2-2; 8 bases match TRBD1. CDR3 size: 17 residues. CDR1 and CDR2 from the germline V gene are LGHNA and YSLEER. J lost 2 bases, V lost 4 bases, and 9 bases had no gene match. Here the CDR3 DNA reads TGCGCCAGCAGCCGAAGTTTACAGGGGGTAAACACCGGGGAGCTGTTTTTT. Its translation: CASSRSLQGVNTGELFF.

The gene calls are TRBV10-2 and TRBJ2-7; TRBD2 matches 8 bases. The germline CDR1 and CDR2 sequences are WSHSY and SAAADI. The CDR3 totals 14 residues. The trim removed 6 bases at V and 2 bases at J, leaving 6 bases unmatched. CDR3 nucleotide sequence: TGCGCCAGCAGGGGGGAACTAGCGGCCTACGAGCAGTACTTC. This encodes CASRGELAAYEQYF.

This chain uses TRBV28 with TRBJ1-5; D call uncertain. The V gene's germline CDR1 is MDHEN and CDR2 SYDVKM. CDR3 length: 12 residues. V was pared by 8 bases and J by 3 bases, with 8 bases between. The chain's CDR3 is CASPAPNQPQHF. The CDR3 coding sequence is TGTGCCAGCCCGGCCCCCAATCAGCCCCAGCATTTT.

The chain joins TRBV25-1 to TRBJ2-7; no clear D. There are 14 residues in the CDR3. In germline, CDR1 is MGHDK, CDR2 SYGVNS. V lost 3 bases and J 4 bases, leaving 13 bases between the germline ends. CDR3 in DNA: TGTGCCAGCAGTGAGGATAGCAGAGGATACGAGCAGTACTTC. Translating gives CASSEDSRGYEQYF.

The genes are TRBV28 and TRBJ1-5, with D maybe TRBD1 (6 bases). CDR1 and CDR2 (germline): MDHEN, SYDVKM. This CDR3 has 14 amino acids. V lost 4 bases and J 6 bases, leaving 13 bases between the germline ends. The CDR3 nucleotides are TGTGCCAGCAGTTCAGGGGCCGGCGGTCAGCCCCAGCATTTT. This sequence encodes CASSSGAGGQPQHF.

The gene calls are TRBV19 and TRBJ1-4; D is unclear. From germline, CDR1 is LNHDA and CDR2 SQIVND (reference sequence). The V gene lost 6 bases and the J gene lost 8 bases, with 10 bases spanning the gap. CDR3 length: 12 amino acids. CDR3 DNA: TGTGCCAGTAGGATGTCCGGGGAAAAACTGTTTTTT. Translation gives CASRMSGEKLFF. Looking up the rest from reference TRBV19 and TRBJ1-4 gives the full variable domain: DGGITQSPKYLFRKEGQNVTLSCEQNLNHDAMYWYRQDPGQGLRLIYYSQIVNDFQKGDIAEGYSVSREKKESFPLTVTSAQKNPTAFYLCASRMSGEKLFFGSGTQLSVL.

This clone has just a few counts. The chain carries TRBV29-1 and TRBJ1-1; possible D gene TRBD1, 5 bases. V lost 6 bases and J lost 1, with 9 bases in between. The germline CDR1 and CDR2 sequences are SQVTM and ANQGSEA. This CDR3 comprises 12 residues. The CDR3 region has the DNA TGCAGCGTGTCCAGGGCGAACACTGAAGCTTTCTTT. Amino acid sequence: CSVSRANTEAFF.

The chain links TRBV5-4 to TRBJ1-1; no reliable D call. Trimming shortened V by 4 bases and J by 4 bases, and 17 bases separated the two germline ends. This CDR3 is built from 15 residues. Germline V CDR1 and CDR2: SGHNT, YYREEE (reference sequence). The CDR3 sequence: CASSLMGSLGTEAFF. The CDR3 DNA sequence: TGTGCCAGCAGCCTGATGGGATCTTTGGGCACTGAAGCTTTCTTT.

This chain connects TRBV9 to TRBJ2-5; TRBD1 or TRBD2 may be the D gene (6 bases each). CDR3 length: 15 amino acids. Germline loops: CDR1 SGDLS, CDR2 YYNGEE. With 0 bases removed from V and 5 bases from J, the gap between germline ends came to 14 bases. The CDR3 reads CASSVVGGGHETQYF. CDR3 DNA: TGTGCCAGCAGCGTAGTCGGAGGGGGTCACGAGACCCAGTACTTC.

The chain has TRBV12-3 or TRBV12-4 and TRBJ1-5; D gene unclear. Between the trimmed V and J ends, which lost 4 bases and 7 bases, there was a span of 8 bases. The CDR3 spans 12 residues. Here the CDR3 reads CASSSKTQPQHF. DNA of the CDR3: TGTGCCAGCAGTTCTAAAACGCAGCCCCAGCATTTT.

The CDR3: CASSLGYNEQFF. The CDR3 nucleotides are TGTGCCAGCAGCTTAGGGTACAATGAGCAGTTCTTC. The chain uses TRBV11-2 and TRBJ2-1; no definite D call. V lost 1 base, J lost 4 bases, and 2 bases lay in between. The CDR3 totals 12 residues. Germline V gene data show CDR1 as SGHAT and CDR2 as FQNNGV.

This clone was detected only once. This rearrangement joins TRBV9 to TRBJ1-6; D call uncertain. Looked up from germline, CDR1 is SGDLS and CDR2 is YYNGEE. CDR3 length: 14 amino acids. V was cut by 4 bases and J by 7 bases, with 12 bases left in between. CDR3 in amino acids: CASSIDTGNSPLHF. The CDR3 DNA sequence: TGTGCCAGCAGCATAGACACTGGAAATTCACCCCTCCACTTT.

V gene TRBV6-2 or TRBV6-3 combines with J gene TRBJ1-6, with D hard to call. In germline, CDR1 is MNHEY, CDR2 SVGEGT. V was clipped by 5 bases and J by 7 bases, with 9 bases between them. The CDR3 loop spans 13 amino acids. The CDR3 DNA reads TGTGCCAGCAGTAGGTGGACGAATTCACCCCTCCACTTT. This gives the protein CASSRWTNSPLHF.

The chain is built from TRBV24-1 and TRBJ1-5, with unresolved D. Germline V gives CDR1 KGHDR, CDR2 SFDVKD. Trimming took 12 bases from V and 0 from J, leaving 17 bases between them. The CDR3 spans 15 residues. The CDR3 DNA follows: TGTGCCCACGCAGGCTGGAGAAATAGCAATCAGCCCCAGCATTTT. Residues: CAHAGWRNSNQPQHF.

Here the CDR3 DNA reads TGTGCCAGCAGCTTAGAGCCAGTTGATGGCTACACCTTC. It specifies CASSLEPVDGYTF. The V gene is TRBV7-2, the J gene TRBJ1-2; no reliable D call. With 1 base removed from V and 6 bases from J, the gap between germline ends came to 9 bases. Germline V gives CDR1 SGHTA, CDR2 FQGNSA. The CDR3 is 13 residues long.

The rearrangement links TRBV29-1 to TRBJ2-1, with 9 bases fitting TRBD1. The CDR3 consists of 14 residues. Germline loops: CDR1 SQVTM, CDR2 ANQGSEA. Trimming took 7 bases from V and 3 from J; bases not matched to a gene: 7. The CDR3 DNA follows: TGCAGCGCTGCCGGGACAGGGATCTACAATGAGCAGTTCTTC. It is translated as CSAAGTGIYNEQFF.